Below are 31 T cell receptor beta chains sequenced from a single sample in a study of blood T cell repertoires in COVID-19. Generated by immunoSEQ multiplex PCR, the TCRdb table keeps only in-frame clones and is missing some. The sample gives 400,000 or so clones, approximately 90% of which show up once; 0.65% to 1% is in the top ten. Material for sequencing was peripheral blood. The origin of the receptors is a man younger than 30 with COVID-19, enrolled during active disease.

This chain joins TRBV6-1 and TRBJ2-1; maybe TRBD1 (6 bases). The CDR3 totals 18 residues. V shed 1 base and J shed 16 bases, with 32 bases lying between them. Germline values: CDR1 MNHNS, CDR2 SASEGT. CDR3 sequence reads: CASSEGRGGAARGSVRFF. For the CDR3, the DNA is TGTGCCAGCAGTGAAGGTAGAGGGGGAGCAGCCAGAGGTTCCGTTCGATTCTTC.

The chain joins TRBV30 to TRBJ1-3, with D perhaps matching TRBD1 (6 bases). Trimming stripped 6 bases from V and 3 bases from J, with 12 bases between. CDR1 is GTSNPN and CDR2 is SVGIG in the germline V gene (reference sequence). This CDR3 spans 13 amino acids. The CDR3 is CACSTGLGNTIYF. In nucleotides, the CDR3 is TGTGCCTGCAGTACAGGGCTTGGAAACACCATATATTTT. The whole variable domain, filled in from reference TRBV30 and TRBJ1-3, reads SQTIHQWPATLVQPVGSPLSLECTVEGTSNPNLYWYRQAAGRGLQLLFYSVGIGQISSEVPQNLSASRPQDRQFILSSKKLLLSDSGFYLCACSTGLGNTIYFGEGSWLTVV.

This clone was seen a single time. The CDR3 bases are TGTGCCAGCTCACCAATGGTCGGGCGGGGTGAGACCCAGTACTTC. This sequence encodes CASSPMVGRGETQYF. The chain links TRBV18 to TRBJ2-5; a weak D match, TRBD2 (6 bases). This CDR3 is 15 amino acids long. Looked up from germline, CDR1 is KGHSH and CDR2 is LQKENI. The V and J ends lost 2 bases and 5 bases respectively, with 15 bases between them.

This chain connects TRBV4-1 to TRBJ1-1; possibly TRBD1 for D (5 bases). V lost 3 bases, J lost 7 bases, and 6 bases lay in between. This CDR3 is built from 11 residues. Germline-derived CDR1 and CDR2 are MGHRA and YSYEKL. CDR3 in amino acids: CASSHDSEAFF. The CDR3 nucleotides are TGCGCCAGCAGCCATGACAGTGAAGCTTTCTTT.

This clone was observed a single time. The chain couples TRBV19 to TRBJ2-3, with a possible D match to TRBD1 (6 bases). The CDR3 has 14 amino acids. Germline CDR1 LNHDA, CDR2 SQIVND (reference sequence). V was pared by 7 bases and J by 0 bases, with 11 bases between. The CDR3 here is CASNQGRSTDTQYF. For the CDR3, the DNA is TGTGCCAGTAACCAGGGGAGAAGCACAGATACGCAGTATTTT. Filled out from reference TRBV19 and TRBJ2-3, the complete variable domain reads DGGITQSPKYLFRKEGQNVTLSCEQNLNHDAMYWYRQDPGQGLRLIYYSQIVNDFQKGDIAEGYSVSREKKESFPLTVTSAQKNPTAFYLCASNQGRSTDTQYFGPGTRLTVL.

This chain connects TRBV5-4 to TRBJ2-3; TRBD2 aligns across 9 bases. V lost 5 bases and J lost 5; bases outside the gene matches: 6. CDR3 length equals 14 residues. Germline V gene lookup returns CDR1 SGHNT and CDR2 YYREEE (reference sequence). The CDR3 sequence is CASRGTSSLDTQYF. CDR3 DNA sequence: TGTGCCAGCAGGGGGACTAGCTCCTTAGATACGCAGTATTTT.

This clone was observed a single time. The rearrangement uses TRBV2 and TRBJ2-5, with D unclear. Deletions cut 2 bases from V and 1 base from J, with 14 bases between. In germline, CDR1 is SNHLY, CDR2 FYNNEI. CDR3 length: 16 amino acids. The CDR3 region is CASSERWAILQETQYF. For the CDR3, the DNA is TGTGCCAGCAGTGAAAGGTGGGCGATCCTCCAAGAGACCCAGTACTTC.

V and J are TRBV3-1 (or the pseudogene TRBV3-2) and TRBJ2-7; possible D gene TRBD1, 6 bases. Trimming pared 4 bases from V and 2 bases from J, leaving 9 bases between. CDR1 is LGHDT, CDR2 YNNKEL, per germline (reference sequence). The CDR3 spans 13 residues. The CDR3 DNA sequence: TGTGCCAGCAGCCTAAGGGACACCTACGAGCAGTACTTC. The encoded protein is CASSLRDTYEQYF.

The chain recombines TRBV2 with TRBJ1-5; D ambiguous. The V and J ends lost 7 bases and 4 bases respectively, with 11 bases between them. CDR1 and CDR2 from the germline V gene are SNHLY and FYNNEI. The CDR3 has 13 residues. CDR3: CASNPFANQPQHF. The DNA for the CDR3 is TGTGCCAGCAATCCATTTGCGAATCAGCCCCAGCATTTT.

The J gene is TRBJ2-2, the V gene TRBV7-3, with D tentatively TRBD1 (6 bases). V dropped 3 bases and J dropped 7 bases, with 15 bases sitting between them. CDR3 length: 15 amino acids. The germline CDR1 and CDR2 sequences are SGHTA and FQGTGA. CDR3 loop: CASSLTTGQGGELFF. The CDR3 region has the DNA TGTGCCAGCAGCTTGACCACGGGACAAGGCGGGGAGCTGTTTTTT.

The V and J genes are TRBV10-1 and TRBJ1-1, with D possibly being TRBD1 (5 bases). The V end was cut by 6 bases, the J end by 0 bases, with 8 bases between. This CDR3 comprises 13 residues. Germline CDR1 WNHNN, CDR2 SYGVQD (reference sequence). In DNA form, the CDR3 reads TGCGCCAGCAGCAGGGTCCTGAACACTGAAGCTTTCTTT. Translating it yields CASSRVLNTEAFF.

V gene TRBV5-4 combines with J gene TRBJ1-1; 7 positions match TRBD1. Germline V CDR1 and CDR2: SGHNT, YYREEE (reference sequence). This CDR3 comprises 17 residues. The ends lost 4 bases at V and 0 bases at J; junction bases unmatched: 12. The DNA for the CDR3 is TGTGCCAGCAGCCTCAGGGGGATGGGGGAGATGAACACTGAAGCTTTCTTT. This encodes CASSLRGMGEMNTEAFF.

The CDR3 here is CASSFLQGSYEQYF. The DNA of the CDR3 is TGTGCCAGCAGTTTTCTACAGGGGTCCTACGAGCAGTACTTC. The V and J genes are TRBV28 and TRBJ2-7; 7 bases align to TRBD1. Germline values: CDR1 MDHEN, CDR2 SYDVKM. CDR3 length equals 14 residues. V lost 3 bases, J lost 1 base, and 3 bases stayed unmatched.

This chain connects TRBV11-3 to TRBJ2-1; TRBD1 agrees at 8 bases. Losses at the gene ends were 5 bases for V and 5 bases for J; bases not matched to a gene: 11. The germline V gene encodes CDR1 SGHNT and CDR2 YENEEA. This CDR3 region has 16 residues. The CDR3 region is CASSPIRGQEHNEQFF. CDR3 bases: TGTGCCAGCAGCCCAATACGGGGACAGGAACACAATGAGCAGTTCTTC.

The V gene is TRBV7-6, the J gene TRBJ2-7, with TRBD1 matching 9 bases. The V gene's germline CDR1 is SGHVS and CDR2 FNYEAQ. V dropped 5 bases and J dropped 5; count of bases not matched to a gene: 10. This CDR3 is built from 15 residues. CDR3 in DNA: TGTGCCAGCAGCAAAACAGGGGGCCCCTTAGACGAGCAGTACTTC. Translating it yields CASSKTGGPLDEQYF.

This chain connects TRBV19 to TRBJ2-7; 9 positions match TRBD1. After removal of 3 bases from V and 5 bases from J, the junction contained 5 bases not matched to a gene. Germline lookup yields CDR1 LNHDA and CDR2 SQIVND (reference sequence). This CDR3 contains 14 residues. The CDR3 nucleotides read TGTGCCAGTAGTATGCGACAGGGGGGACACGAGCAGTACTTC. Its protein product is CASSMRQGGHEQYF.

The chain couples TRBV11-2 to TRBJ2-2, with 9 nucleotides matching TRBD1. V was clipped by 4 bases and J by 7 bases; unmatched bases: 7. CDR3 length equals 15 residues. Germline V gene sequence: CDR1 SGHAT, CDR2 FQNNGV. CDR3 DNA sequence: TGTGCCAGCAGCTGGTACAGGGGGCCGGGCGGGGAGCTGTTTTTT. As protein: CASSWYRGPGGELFF.

This sequence joins TRBV6-6 and TRBJ2-2; 7 bases are a match to TRBD2. Trimming cost V 6 bases and J 3 bases; bases outside gene matches: 4. Germline V CDR1 and CDR2: MNHNY, SVGAGI (reference sequence). This CDR3 comprises 14 residues. CDR3 in DNA: TGTGCCAGCAGGTGGGGGGGGGACACCGGGGAGCTGTTTTTT. It codes for CASRWGGDTGELFF.

The chain couples TRBV7-9 to TRBJ1-4; 7 nucleotides match TRBD1. CDR1 SEHNR and CDR2 FQNEAQ come from the germline V gene (reference sequence). CDR3 length equals 14 residues. Losses at the gene ends were 5 bases for V and 7 bases for J; bases not matched to a gene: 7. CDR3 sequence: CASSIQGFGEKLFF. CDR3 nucleotides: TGTGCCAGCAGCATACAGGGGTTCGGTGAAAAACTGTTTTTT.

This clone was seen a few times. The chain combines TRBV18 with TRBJ2-3, with D possibly being TRBD1 (5 bases). Germline values: CDR1 KGHSH, CDR2 LQKENI. This CDR3 spans 16 amino acids. With 0 bases removed from V and 4 bases from J, the gap between germline ends came to 14 bases. The CDR3 region has the DNA TGTGCCAGCTCACCACCAAGCAGGGCTGGCGCAGATACGCAGTATTTT. This sequence encodes CASSPPSRAGADTQYF.

V is TRBV19 and J is TRBJ2-7; maybe TRBD1 (6 bases). The germline gives CDR1 LNHDA, CDR2 SQIVND (reference sequence). The CDR3 is made up of 15 amino acids. V was pared by 9 bases and J by 1 base, with 19 bases between. CDR3 in amino acids: CASRSDSHESYEQYF. CDR3 DNA sequence: TGTGCCAGCCGATCGGACAGCCACGAATCCTACGAGCAGTACTTC.

The chain carries TRBV18 and TRBJ2-7; either TRBD1 or TRBD2 may fit D (7 bases each). Germline values: CDR1 KGHSH, CDR2 LQKENI. Trimming left V 6 bases short and J 3 bases short, with 18 bases between. This CDR3 has 15 residues. Here the CDR3 reads CASSPGGAGNYEQYF. The CDR3 DNA reads as TGTGCCAGCTCCCCAGGGGGGGCCGGGAACTACGAGCAGTACTTC.

V gene TRBV6-5 combines with J gene TRBJ1-1; no clear D. CDR3 size: 14 residues. The V gene's germline CDR1 is MNHEY and CDR2 SVGAGI. V lost 0 bases, J lost 3 bases, and 8 bases lay in between. This chain's CDR3 is CASSYSIRYTEAFF. The CDR3, as DNA: TGTGCCAGCAGTTACTCGATCCGGTACACTGAAGCTTTCTTT.

The CDR3 DNA is TGTGCCAGCAGCGTGTATAGCGGGGGGGCTTTGGATGAGCAGTTCTTC. Translating it yields CASSVYSGGALDEQFF. The chain couples TRBV5-4 to TRBJ2-1; 11 bases agree with TRBD2. Germline-derived CDR1 and CDR2 are SGHNT and YYREEE (reference sequence). J gave up 8 bases and V 4 bases, and 11 bases lay outside the gene matches. The CDR3 is 16 amino acids.

The CDR3 sequence: CSVAEGGREQYF. The CDR3 coding sequence is TGCAGCGTCGCGGAAGGGGGTCGCGAGCAGTACTTC. The chain joins TRBV29-1 to TRBJ2-7; perhaps TRBD1 as D (6 bases). The CDR3 consists of 12 residues. V lost 6 bases and J lost 6, with 15 bases in between. Per germline, CDR1 SQVTM and CDR2 ANQGSEA.

The genes are TRBV7-2 and TRBJ2-7; 8 bases align to TRBD2. This CDR3 spans 16 amino acids. Per the germline V gene, CDR1 is SGHTA and CDR2 is FQGNSA. Trimming removed 2 bases from V and 6 bases from J; junction bases left unmatched: 12. The CDR3 is CASSLRGRAGVGEQYF. CDR3 coding DNA: TGTGCCAGCAGCTTAAGGGGTCGAGCGGGAGTGGGCGAGCAGTACTTC.

The chain combines TRBV10-1 with TRBJ1-1; 8 bases match TRBD1. The V gene end was trimmed by 2 bases and the J gene end by 5 bases; junction bases not matched to a gene: 4. The germline gives CDR1 WNHNN, CDR2 SYGVQD (reference sequence). This CDR3 region has 14 residues. The CDR3 nucleotides read TGCGCCAGCAGTGAGGGACAGGGTTGGACTGAAGCTTTCTTT. Translation gives CASSEGQGWTEAFF.

This clone was counted between two and nine times. This chain links TRBV7-9 with TRBJ1-3; D not certain. Germline V gene data show CDR1 as SEHNR and CDR2 as FQNEAQ (reference sequence). The CDR3 loop spans 13 amino acids. Deletions cut 2 bases from V and 4 bases from J, with 6 bases between. The CDR3 nucleotides are TGTGCCAGCAGCTTAACTACGGGAAACACCATATATTTT. Protein: CASSLTTGNTIYF. Looking up the rest from reference TRBV7-9 and TRBJ1-3 gives the full variable domain: DTGVSQNPRHKITKRGQNVTFRCDPISEHNRLYWYRQTLGQGPEFLTYFQNEAQLEKSRLLSDRFSAERPKGSFSTLEIQRTEQGDSAMYLCASSLTTGNTIYFGEGSWLTVV.

The gene calls are TRBV11-3 and TRBJ2-3; 8 nucleotides align to TRBD1. CDR3 length equals 16 residues. The V gene's germline CDR1 is SGHNT and CDR2 YENEEA. V shed 4 bases, J shed 3 bases, and the junction held 9 bases outside the gene matches. CDR3 DNA: TGTGCCAGCAGCTCGAAGACAGGGGCGCCGACAGATACGCAGTATTTT. Translation: CASSSKTGAPTDTQYF.

This rearrangement joins TRBV6-5 to TRBJ1-6; 10 positions agree with TRBD1. V trimming: 2 bases; J trimming: 6 bases; junction bases outside the gene matches: 1. This CDR3 region has 15 residues. Germline CDR1 MNHEY, CDR2 SVGAGI. CDR3 in amino acids: CASSYRQGANSPLHF. The CDR3 coding sequence is TGTGCCAGCAGTTACCGACAGGGGGCTAATTCACCCCTCCACTTT.

This clone was seen just once. The chain has TRBV3-1 (or the pseudogene TRBV3-2) and TRBJ2-2, with 10 nucleotides matching TRBD2. Losses at the gene ends were 4 bases for V and 8 bases for J; bases not matched to a gene: 7. There are 15 residues in the CDR3. Germline loops: CDR1 LGHDT, CDR2 YNNKEL (reference sequence). The CDR3 is CASSRLAGAGGELFF. CDR3 DNA sequence: TGTGCCAGCAGCCGTCTAGCGGGGGCAGGTGGGGAGCTGTTTTTT.